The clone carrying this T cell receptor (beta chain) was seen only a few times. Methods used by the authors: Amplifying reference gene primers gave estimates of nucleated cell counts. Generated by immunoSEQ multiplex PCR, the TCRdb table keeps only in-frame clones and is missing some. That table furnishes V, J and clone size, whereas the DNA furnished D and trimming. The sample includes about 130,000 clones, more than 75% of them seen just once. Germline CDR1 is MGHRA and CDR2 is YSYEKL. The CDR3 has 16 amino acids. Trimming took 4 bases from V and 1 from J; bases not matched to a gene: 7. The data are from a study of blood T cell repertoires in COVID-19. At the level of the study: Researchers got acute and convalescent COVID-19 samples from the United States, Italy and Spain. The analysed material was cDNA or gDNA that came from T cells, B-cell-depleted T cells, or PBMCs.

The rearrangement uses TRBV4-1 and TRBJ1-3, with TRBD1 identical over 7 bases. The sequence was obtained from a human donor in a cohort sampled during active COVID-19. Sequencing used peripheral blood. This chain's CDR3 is CASSPGTGVSGNTIYF. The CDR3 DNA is TGCGCCAGCAGCCCCGGAACAGGGGTTTCTGGAAACACCATATATTTT.